The source of this TCR beta chain is a study of cytomegalovirus exposure and HLA in healthy donors. Concerning this clone itself: The antigen remains undetermined.

This PCR relied on a set of 60 Vbeta primers and 13 Jbeta primers. Using immunoSEQ multiplex PCR, the repertoire was profiled, and TCRdb retains in-frame clones only, with some absent. The data contain 80,000 or so clones, 74% of them singletons. CDR1 WNHNN and CDR2 SYGVQD come from the germline V gene (reference sequence). V trimming: 7 bases; J trimming: 7 bases; junction bases outside the gene matches: 8. The CDR3 is 14 amino acids. Study findings and constraints: Within the data, a cluster of highly shared sequence variants was likely a sequencing artifact. It was confirmed in vitro that a few of the CMV-associated chains were specific for CMV antigens. In an earlier analysis, in 587 donors, most V segments appeared productive either ~90% or ~30% of the time. 150 or so TCR beta chains were listed as cytomegalovirus-associated.

The TCR comes from a young man in good health and CMV-seropositive. The sequencing sample was made of PBMCs. V and J are TRBV10-1 and TRBJ2-1, with 9 bases that match TRBD2. CDR3 region: CASKLAGIRNEQFF. The CDR3 nucleotides read TGCGCCAGCAAACTAGCGGGCATCAGGAATGAGCAGTTCTTC.